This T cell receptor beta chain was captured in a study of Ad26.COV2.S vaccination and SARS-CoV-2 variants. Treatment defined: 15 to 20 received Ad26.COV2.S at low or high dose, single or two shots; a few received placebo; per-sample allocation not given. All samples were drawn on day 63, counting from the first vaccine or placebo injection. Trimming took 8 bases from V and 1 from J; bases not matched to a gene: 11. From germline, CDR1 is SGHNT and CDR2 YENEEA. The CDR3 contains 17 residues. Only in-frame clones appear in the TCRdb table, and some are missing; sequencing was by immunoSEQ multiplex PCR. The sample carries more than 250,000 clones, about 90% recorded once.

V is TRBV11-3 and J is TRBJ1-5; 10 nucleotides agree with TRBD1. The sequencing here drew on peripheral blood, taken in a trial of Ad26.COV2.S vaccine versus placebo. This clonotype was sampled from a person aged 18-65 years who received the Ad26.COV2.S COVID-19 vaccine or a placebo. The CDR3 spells CASGYRDRGKSNQPQHF. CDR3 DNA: TGTGCCAGCGGTTACCGGGACAGGGGAAAGAGCAATCAGCCCCAGCATTTT. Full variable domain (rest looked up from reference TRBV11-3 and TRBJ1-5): EAGVVQSPRYKIIEKKQPVAFWCNPISGHNTLYWYLQNLGQGPELLIRYENEEAVDDSQLPKDRFSAERLKGVDSTLKIQPAELGDSAVYLCASGYRDRGKSNQPQHFGDGTRLSIL.